This T cell receptor (beta chain) was captured by sequencing in a study of shared clonotypes between healthy human individuals. Study-level results: Roughly 5% of naive CD4 clonotypes were shared across a handful of donors.

CD8 cells classed as naive were CD45RO-negative and positively selected for CCR7, excluding terminally differentiated effector memory CD45RA+ cells. Generated by immunoSEQ multiplex PCR, the TCRdb table keeps only in-frame clones and is missing some. The sample consists of some 1,900,000 clones, over 85% of them appearing once. From germline, CDR1 is PRHDT and CDR2 FYEKMQ (reference sequence). This CDR3 region has 14 residues. Trimming shortened V by 5 bases and J by 5 bases, and 16 bases separated the two germline ends. Notes on this clone: As yet, its antigen is unknown.

This clonotype originated in a man between 18 and 29 years old in good health. The chain carries TRBV13 and TRBJ2-7; perhaps TRBD1 as D (6 bases). Sequencing input: naive CD8+ T cells sorted from blood. CDR3 amino acids: CASSLDRNPNEQYF. DNA for the CDR3: TGTGCCAGCAGCCTTGACAGGAACCCCAACGAGCAGTACTTC.